This record looks at one T cell receptor (beta chain) sequence and its context. Its recognized antigen is unknown. No much larger clone exists at a distance of one base, and base qualities are not known. This record belongs to a study of T cell responses to AZD1222 COVID-19 vaccine (dated by TCRdb to the early 2020s). Concerning the study at large: AZD1222 recipients given second doses at about 4 weeks or at about 12 weeks were pooled, since spike-specific TCR depth and breadth were not found to differ between the two schedules. A total of under 250 trial participants underwent TCR sequencing, of whom roughly 210 had received two doses of AZD1222 and 26 had received two doses of the MenACWY control vaccine. Trial participants were enrolled by age into subgroups of 18-55, 56-69 and 70-plus years, and approximately 150, 30 and 60 TCR-sequenced participants, respectively, were included in these subgroups.

The trim is 7 bases for V and 2 bases for J, with a gap of 11 bases between the germline ends. The CDR3 has 13 amino acids, counting the end cysteine and phenylalanine. Kept here is only the CDR3 DNA, which spans 39 bases and is read in frame from base 1. Looking up the germline V gene yields CDR1 SQVTM and CDR2 ANQGSEA. The label giving this sample's time point can be read as: baseline before first vaccination. Vaccinee samples were obtained from the UK trials COV001 and COV002, which included a single-blind randomized controlled phase 2/3 trial of AZD1222 (ChAdOx1 nCoV-19) in healthy adults. For TCRbeta chain sequencing, PBMC samples were collected from trial participants at day 0 and at day 28 after the second dose. Overall study results and their limits: In the small 56-69-year group, the increase in depth fell short of significance, most likely because of low power. A significant rise in spike-specific TCR breadth and depth was observed after two AZD1222 doses relative to day 0 and relative to MenACWY recipients. Participants were mostly white British and included more females than males, and it was suggested by the authors that clonal diversity may have been underestimated. Only five to seven AZD1222 recipients were SARS-CoV-2 seropositive at baseline, limiting conclusions about previously exposed vaccinees. Because no samples from the day 14 peak response were available, repertoires could be characterized only after the peak T cell response. The whole spike protein was spanned by vaccine-associated CD4 TCRs, and dominant responses were seen in regions 160-218 and 743-854. Reportedly, close to half of the unique spike-specific TCRs recognized epitopes lying outside the regions that are mutated in the B.1.351 and B.1.1.7 variants.

The CDR3 regions of human TCRbeta chains were analyzed by immunosequencing. As for the original processing: Repertoire TCRs were checked for matches against a reference library of SARS-CoV-2-specific TCRs that had been generated using the MIRA antigen-specificity platform. Breadth was defined as the fraction of unique TCRs that were SARS-CoV-2-associated, and depth was defined as the fraction of total T cells that were SARS-CoV-2-associated. Using the MIRA data, every spike-specific TCR was mapped to the spike region that the TCR reacted to and assigned to either a CD4 or a CD8 class. Log10-transformed breadth and depth values were compared by one-way ANOVA with Sidak's multiple comparisons tests. TCRdb's version of the immuneACCESS table is confined to in-frame rearrangements and falls short of the full clone set. An unresolved V gene accounts for under half of the shortfall where checked; the remainder is of unknown origin. That table furnishes V, J and clone size, whereas the DNA furnished D and trimming. For this sample the table gives 100,000 to 150,000 clones, of which over 70% were detected only once. Over 5.5% of the sample lies in the top ten.

This sample comprised peripheral blood, obtained on day 0 of AZD1222 vaccination. Rearrangement joined TRBV29-1 to TRBJ1-4, with the D segment identity uncertain. This clonotype was sampled from an adult in good health. The CDR3 protein: CSARTFTNEKLFF. The nucleotide sequence is TGCAGCGCCCGGACTTTTACTAATGAAAAACTGTTTTTT.